A single sample is the source of the 32 T cell receptor beta chains below, sequenced in a study of T cells in Graves' hyperthyroidism and ophthalmopathy. Researchers took RNA transcripts and amplified the TCR beta CDR3 regions from them. The primer set for the first-round RT-PCR of the TCR CDR3 was HTBI. TCRdb recomputed calls from the multiplex PCR reads with MiXCR, one row per CDR3 protein. The data contain roughly 96,000 distinct CDR3 sequences, 51% of them singletons. Sequencing was performed on blood. The source is a woman aged 40 to 49 with Graves' hyperthyroidism.

The chain uses TRBV6-1 and TRBJ2-5; the match to TRBD2 covers 11 bases. The J segment lost 6 bases and the V segment lost 7 bases, leaving 13 bases of the junction unmatched. CDR3 length: 16 amino acids. Germline loops: CDR1 MNHNS, CDR2 SASEGT. The CDR3 loop reads CASTRLAGGAKKTQYF. DNA for the CDR3: TGTGCCAGCACCCGGCTAGCGGGGGGAGCCAAGAAGACCCAGTACTTC.

The V and J genes are TRBV2 and TRBJ1-2, with 7 bases lining up with TRBD1. The ends lost 4 bases at V and 8 bases at J; junction bases unmatched: 7. The germline gives CDR1 SNHLY, CDR2 FYNNEI. This CDR3 has 13 amino acids. The chain's CDR3 is CASSAGQAGGYTF. In DNA form, the CDR3 reads TGTGCCAGCAGTGCTGGACAGGCAGGAGGCTACACCTTC.

The gene calls are TRBV2 and TRBJ1-4; possible D gene TRBD1, 6 bases. The germline V gene has CDR1 SNHLY and CDR2 FYNNEI. V lost 1 base, J lost 8 bases, and 17 bases lay in between. The CDR3 has 16 amino acids. In DNA form, the CDR3 reads TGTGCCAGCAGTGAAGGTTTCATGGGGGGCGGCGAAAAACTGTTTTTT. This codes for CASSEGFMGGGEKLFF.

Worth noting for this clonotype: One end of the junction does not line up with germline, which may come from a read error. The chain carries TRBV19 and TRBJ2-6, with D unresolved. Germline assignment: CDR1 LNHDA and CDR2 SQIVND (reference sequence). The CDR3 extends over 10 amino acids. Here the CDR3 reads CASSMETSAF. For the CDR3, the DNA is TGTGCCAGTAGTATGGAGACATCGGCTTTC.

The table lists this clonotype with many counts. The rearrangement joins TRBV4-2 to TRBJ2-2, with 9 bases lining up with TRBD2. CDR1 is LGHNA and CDR2 is YNFKEQ in the germline V gene. This CDR3 is 15 amino acids long. The V and J ends lost 1 base and 3 bases, in that order; junction bases with no gene match: 0. The CDR3 region has the DNA TGTGCCAGCAGCCAAGGACTAGCGGACACCGGGGAGCTGTTTTTT. Its protein product is CASSQGLADTGELFF.

The V call is TRBV29-1, the J call TRBJ1-1; D is unresolved. The CDR3 consists of 11 residues. Germline V lookup: CDR1 SQVTM, CDR2 ANQGSEA. Trimming cost V 6 bases and J 5 bases, with 10 bases left between them. CDR3 DNA: TGCAGCGTAGCGGGGTGGACTGAAGCTTTCTTT. It yields the protein CSVAGWTEAFF.

As regards this clonotype: A much larger clone differs by one base, so this may be a read error. The chain carries TRBV9 and TRBJ2-2, with D perhaps TRBD2 (6 bases). In germline, CDR1 is SGDLS, CDR2 YYNGEE. The CDR3 runs 13 residues. This CDR3 is CASSLFPAGGLFF. As DNA, the CDR3 is TGTGCCAGCAGTTTATTTCCGGCCGGGGGGCTGTTTTTT.

This clonotype was seen at least ten times. The rearrangement joins TRBV7-3 to TRBJ2-7; a possible D gene is TRBD2 (6 bases). V was cut by 5 bases and J by 5 bases, with 22 bases left in between. CDR1 and CDR2 from the germline V gene are SGHTA and FQGTGA. This CDR3 is built from 16 residues. The chain's CDR3 is CASSPRGTYYIHEQYF. CDR3 nucleotides: TGTGCCAGCAGCCCCCGAGGGACTTACTACATCCACGAGCAGTACTTC.

V usage is TRBV24-1 and J usage is TRBJ2-3; 8 bases map to TRBD2. This CDR3 is built from 16 residues. V lost 4 bases and J lost 7; bases outside the gene matches: 12. Per germline, CDR1 KGHDR and CDR2 SFDVKD. The CDR3 sequence is CATSDPAGAELNTQYF. CDR3 nucleotide sequence: TGTGCCACCAGTGACCCAGCGGGAGCCGAGTTGAATACGCAGTATTTT.

The table lists this clonotype with many counts. The rearrangement uses TRBV12-3 or TRBV12-4 and TRBJ2-7; no firm D call. The CDR3 extends over 12 amino acids. Trimming pared 6 bases from V and 7 bases from J, leaving 13 bases between. The DNA of the CDR3 is TGTGCCAGCAGCCCCACGGCTCGGGAGCAGTACTTC. Residues: CASSPTAREQYF.

The chain recombines TRBV7-2 with TRBJ1-4; tentative D call: TRBD1 (5 bases). Germline CDR1 and CDR2: SGHTA and FQGNSA. The CDR3 is 15 amino acids. The V end was cut by 6 bases, the J end by 2 bases, with 13 bases between. CDR3 nucleotides: TGTGCCAGCAGTGAAGCCCGGGGGACTAATGAAAAACTGTTTTTT. Its translation: CASSEARGTNEKLFF.

This clonotype has a count of ten or more. The genes are TRBV20-1 and TRBJ2-7, with D perhaps TRBD2 (6 bases). V lost 6 bases, J lost 3 bases, and 12 bases lay in between. This CDR3 spans 12 amino acids. Germline values: CDR1 DFQATT, CDR2 SNEGSKA (reference sequence). CDR3 region: CSAEGRGYEQYF. Here the CDR3 DNA reads TGCAGTGCGGAGGGGAGAGGCTACGAGCAGTACTTC.

About this clonotype itself: A clone one base away is much larger, so this may be a read error. This chain connects TRBV5-5 to TRBJ2-2, with D perhaps matching TRBD1 or TRBD2 (5 bases each). Germline CDR1 is SGHKS and CDR2 is YYEKEE (reference sequence). The length of the CDR3 is 15 residues. The chain's CDR3 is CASSRDQGWVGELVF. As DNA, the CDR3 is TGTGCCAGCAGCCGGGACCAGGGTTGGGTCGGGGAGCTGGTTTTT.

Comments on this clonotype: A much larger clone differs by one base, so this may be a read error. Without the conserved terminal phenylalanine or tryptophan, this CDR3 likely stems from a read error. The chain employs TRBV6-6 and TRBJ2-2; 9 nucleotides line up with TRBD1. V was clipped by 2 bases and J by 3 bases; unmatched bases: 1. Looked up from germline, CDR1 is MNHNY and CDR2 is SVGAGI (reference sequence). This CDR3 is 15 amino acids long. The CDR3 loop is CASSYGTGYTGELFS. The CDR3, as DNA: TGTGCCAGCAGTTACGGGACAGGGTACACCGGGGAGCTGTTTTCT.

A note on this clonotype: Lacking the conserved final phenylalanine or tryptophan, this CDR3 likely reflects a read error. No DNA is shown, since the ends of the CDR3 on it are uncertain; the CDR3 is the one TCRdb lists. The gene calls are TRBV5-1 and TRBJ2-2; TRBD2 reflects the table's D call only, with no check against the DNA. Germline V gives CDR1 SGHRS, CDR2 YFSETQ. With termini counted, the CDR3 has 14 amino acids. CDR3 in amino acids: CASTSEPNTGELLL.

On this clonotype itself: It may be a read error: a sequence one base away is much more abundant. V gene TRBV12-3 or TRBV12-4 combines with J gene TRBJ2-3, with D unresolved. This CDR3 comprises 13 residues. V lost 3 bases, J lost 3 bases, and 7 bases lay in between. For the CDR3, the DNA is TGTGCCAGCAGTTTTGTAGGTACAGATACGCAGTATTTT. Amino acids: CASSFVGTDTQYF.

This clonotype has only a few counts. The V and J genes are TRBV7-2 and TRBJ1-5; D is unresolved. With 9 bases removed from V and 3 bases from J, the gap between germline ends came to 15 bases. The CDR3 covers 14 residues. Germline values: CDR1 SGHTA, CDR2 FQGNSA. CDR3 DNA: TGTGCCAGTAGTATTCGACAACTCAATCAGCCCCAGCATTTT. Translation: CASSIRQLNQPQHF.

This chain links TRBV25-1 with TRBJ1-2; possibly TRBD1 for D (5 bases). V gave up 7 bases and J gave up 7 bases, with 13 bases separating them. Germline V gives CDR1 MGHDK, CDR2 SYGVNS. The CDR3 covers 12 residues. DNA of the CDR3: TGTGCCAGCAAAGACAGCTTAGTTGGCTACACCTTC. Its protein product is CASKDSLVGYTF.

The V and J genes are TRBV25-1 and TRBJ1-2; 7 bases map to TRBD1. V shed 4 bases and J 7 bases; nucleotides not matched to a gene: 9. Germline V lookup: CDR1 MGHDK, CDR2 SYGVNS. CDR3 length: 14 amino acids. Written as DNA, the CDR3 is TGTGCCAGCAGTGCTAGAGTTCGACAGGGTGGCTACACCTTC. Translation gives CASSARVRQGGYTF.

The genes are TRBV5-1 and TRBJ1-5; 8 bases match TRBD1. Germline CDR1 SGHRS, CDR2 YFSETQ. This CDR3 spans 13 amino acids. V was pared by 6 bases and J by 11 bases, with 10 bases of the junction left unmatched. The DNA for the CDR3 is TGCGCCAGCAAGGACAGGGCCCAAGAGACCCAGCATTTT. Its protein product is CASKDRAQETQHF.

This chain joins TRBV9 and TRBJ2-7; D tentatively fits TRBD1 or TRBD2 (6 bases each). The V end was cut by 0 bases, the J end by 5 bases, with 15 bases between. The CDR3 has 15 residues. In germline, CDR1 is SGDLS, CDR2 YYNGEE. Here the CDR3 reads CASSVEGGPPDEQYF. CDR3 DNA: TGTGCCAGCAGCGTAGAAGGGGGGCCTCCCGACGAGCAGTACTTC. Based on the CDR3 plus reference TRBV9 and TRBJ2-7, the full variable domain is DSGVTQTPKHLITATGQRVTLRCSPRSGDLSVYWYQQSLDQGLQFLIQYYNGEERAKGNILERFSAQQFPDLHSELNLSSLELGDSALYFCASSVEGGPPDEQYFGPGTRLTVT.

The chain is built from TRBV13 and TRBJ1-1; D ambiguous. Trimming cost V 3 bases and J 0 bases, with 8 bases left between them. The CDR3 runs 14 residues. In germline, CDR1 is PRHDT, CDR2 FYEKMQ (reference sequence). CDR3 region: CASSFRAVNTEAFF. The CDR3 bases are TGTGCCAGCAGCTTTAGGGCAGTGAACACTGAAGCTTTCTTT.

The chain carries TRBV7-2 and TRBJ2-3; D is perhaps TRBD2 (6 bases). V was trimmed by 5 bases and J by 1 base, leaving 19 bases between them. This CDR3 is 17 amino acids long. CDR1 and CDR2 (germline): SGHTA, FQGNSA. DNA of the CDR3: TGTGCCAGCAGCCAACGACGAGGGAGGATGGGCACAGATACGCAGTATTTT. This translates into CASSQRRGRMGTDTQYF.

As concerns this clonotype: A much larger clonotype is one base distant, so this may be a read error. This is likely a read error, given that the CDR3 carries no conserved phenylalanine or tryptophan at its end. The rearrangement links TRBV28 to TRBJ1-2, with D perhaps matching TRBD1 (5 bases). The V end lost 5 bases, the J end lost 5 bases, and 15 bases lay between the germline ends. CDR1 and CDR2 from the germline V gene are MDHEN and SYDVKM. The CDR3 is 14 residues long. The DNA for the CDR3 is TGTGCCAGCAGTCAGCAGGGACCATGGTATGGCTACACCTCC. It translates to CASSQQGPWYGYTS.

In this sample, this clonotype turned up many times. The genes are TRBV2 and TRBJ2-1, with D unresolved. Per the germline V gene, CDR1 is SNHLY and CDR2 is FYNNEI. With 7 bases removed from V and 0 bases from J, the gap between germline ends came to 7 bases. This CDR3 has 13 amino acids. CDR3 amino acids: CASMADSYNEQFF. The CDR3 nucleotides are TGTGCCAGCATGGCAGACTCCTACAATGAGCAGTTCTTC.

This clonotype was recorded many times. The chain combines TRBV12-3 or TRBV12-4 with TRBJ1-5; D call uncertain. Trimming took off 5 bases at V and 6 bases at J, with 17 bases between the two ends. This CDR3 is built from 15 residues. CDR3 in amino acids: CASSRFDTPSQPQHF. CDR3 coding DNA: TGTGCCAGCAGTCGTTTTGATACTCCCAGTCAGCCCCAGCATTTT.

This rearrangement joins TRBV7-3 to TRBJ2-2, with 10 bases aligning to TRBD2. Trimming removed 2 bases from V and 2 bases from J; junction bases left unmatched: 5. Germline V CDR1 and CDR2: SGHTA, FQGTGA. This CDR3 is built from 17 residues. CDR3 sequence (DNA): TGTGCCAGCAGCTTAGGAGCGGGAGGGCCAAACACCGGGGAGCTGTTTTTT. It is translated as CASSLGAGGPNTGELFF.

The V call is TRBV10-3, the J call TRBJ1-2; possible D gene TRBD1, 5 bases. The CDR3 has 13 amino acids. V was cut by 4 bases and J by 2 bases, with 8 bases left in between. The germline gives CDR1 ENHRY, CDR2 SYGVKD. CDR3 in amino acids: CAISGEGNYGYTF. The CDR3 DNA follows: TGTGCCATCAGTGGTGAGGGGAACTATGGCTACACCTTC.

Many counts were recorded for this clonotype. The chain links TRBV20-1 to TRBJ2-7; a weak D match, TRBD2 (6 bases). V was pared by 1 base and J by 2 bases, with 9 bases between. Germline CDR1 reads DFQATT; CDR2 reads SNEGSKA (reference sequence). The CDR3 runs to 13 residues. This CDR3 reads CSARAVAAYEQYF. The DNA for the CDR3 is TGCAGTGCTAGAGCGGTAGCGGCCTACGAGCAGTACTTC.

In regard to this clonotype: This may come from a read error, since a much larger clone is one base off. This chain uses TRBV20-1 with TRBJ2-3; 7 bases are a match to TRBD2. V lost 2 bases to trimming and J lost 7 bases; unmatched junction nucleotides: 6. Germline V gives CDR1 DFQATT, CDR2 SNEGSKA (reference sequence). CDR3 size: 13 residues. CDR3 DNA: TGCAGTGCTAGAAATGGGACTATTCATACGCAGTATTTT. Translating gives CSARNGTIHTQYF.

This clonotype was detected many times. This rearrangement joins TRBV20-1 to TRBJ1-1; possibly TRBD1 for D (6 bases). The CDR3 loop spans 13 amino acids. Germline V CDR1 and CDR2: DFQATT, SNEGSKA (reference sequence). Trimming took off 6 bases at V and 2 bases at J, with 13 bases between the two ends. CDR3 DNA: TGCAGTGCCTTAGACAGGACAAACACTGAAGCTTTCTTT. This translates into CSALDRTNTEAFF.

This clonotype was recorded at least ten times. The CDR3: CSARRTSGTGELFF. The CDR3 DNA is TGCAGTGCTAGACGGACTAGCGGAACCGGGGAGCTGTTTTTT. The rearrangement joins TRBV20-1 to TRBJ2-2, with TRBD2 matching 10 bases. J was trimmed by 5 bases and V by 2 bases; bases with no gene match: 2. The CDR3 covers 14 residues. Per germline, CDR1 DFQATT and CDR2 SNEGSKA (reference sequence).